This TCR beta chain was sequenced during a study of T cell responses to AZD1222 COVID-19 vaccine (dated by TCRdb to about 2021). For the wider study: TCR sequencing covered fewer than 250 trial participants: roughly 200 given two doses of AZD1222 and 26 given two doses of MenACWY control vaccine. Trial participants were enrolled by age into 18-55, 56-69 and 70-plus year subgroups, with approximately 150, 28 and 58 TCR-sequenced participants respectively.

The germline V gene (reference sequence) specifies GTSNPN as CDR1 and SVGIG as CDR2. The CDR3 sequence holds 13 residues, the cysteine and phenylalanine included. Only the CDR3 region is kept as DNA, spanning 39 bases read in frame from base 1. Trimming removed 3 bases from V and 6 bases from J; the gene matches leave 7 bases unexplained. Results and caveats for the whole study, not just this receptor: Participants were mostly white British, with more females than males. The authors suggested clonal diversity may have been underestimated. A significant rise in spike-specific TCR breadth and depth was observed after two AZD1222 doses relative to day 0 and relative to MenACWY recipients. The 56-69-year group was small, and its depth increase did not reach significance, likely because of low power. The vaccine-associated CD4 TCRs covered the entire spike protein, and the dominant responses fell in regions 160-218 and 743-854. Because no day 14 peak-response samples were available, repertoires were characterized only after the peak T cell response. Only five or six AZD1222 recipients were SARS-CoV-2 seropositive at baseline, limiting conclusions about previously exposed vaccinees. Reportedly, almost half of the unique spike-specific TCRs recognized epitopes lying outside the regions that are mutated in the B.1.351 and B.1.1.7 variants.

The CDR3 regions of human TCRbeta chains were subjected to immunosequencing. The published analysis was carried out like this. Repertoire TCRs were checked for matches against a reference library of SARS-CoV-2-specific TCRs that had been generated using the MIRA antigen-specificity platform. Breadth was defined as the fraction of unique TCRs that were SARS-CoV-2-associated, and depth was defined as the fraction of total T cells that were SARS-CoV-2-associated. Each spike-specific TCR was assigned to its reactive spike region and to a CD4 or CD8 class using the MIRA data. Log10-transformed breadth and depth values were compared by one-way ANOVA with Sidak's multiple comparisons tests. TCRdb provides this immuneACCESS table in a form limited to in-frame rearrangements. Some clones are lacking; in checked studies, under half of them reflect an unresolved V gene, and why the rest are absent is not known. V, J and clone size are taken as reported in that table, and D and trimming were inferred from the DNA itself. The sample data list around 80,000 clones, and 75% to 90% of these were observed just once. Of the sample, 8% to 13% falls within the top ten clones.

The time point tag for this specimen amounts to: about 28 days (+/-7) after the second vaccine dose. AZD1222 recipients given second doses at about 4 weeks or at about 12 weeks were pooled, since spike-specific TCR depth and breadth were not found to differ between the two schedules. Samples from vaccinated people were obtained from the UK trials COV001 and COV002, which included a single-blind randomized controlled phase 2/3 trial of AZD1222 (ChAdOx1 nCoV-19) in healthy adults. For TCRbeta chain sequencing, PBMC samples were collected from trial participants at day 0 and at day 28 after the second dose. Turning to this clone: This clone's antigen is unknown. There are no base qualities to consult, and no much larger clone falls within one base.

This clonotype originated in an adult who received the AZD1222 COVID-19 vaccine. The sequence links TRBV30 to TRBJ1-1, and TRBD1 aligns with 7 junction nucleotides. The source material was peripheral blood, sampled 28 days after the second AZD1222 dose. The DNA reads TGTGCCTGGAGCCGTGGACAGGATTCTGAAGCTTTCTTT. This is translated as CAWSRGQDSEAFF.